This entry lists 18 T cell receptor beta chains sequenced from one sample in a study of Graves' ophthalmopathy and Graves' hyperthyroidism. CDR3 regions of TCR beta were amplified from RNA transcripts. First-round RT-PCR used HTBI primers; second-round multiplex PCR followed. A single record per CDR3 protein comes from TCRdb applying MiXCR to the multiplex PCR reads. Among around 600,000 distinct CDR3 sequences listed, under 50% were seen once. Material for sequencing was peripheral blood. Receptors originate from an adult man with Graves' ophthalmopathy.

This clonotype was counted only a few times. CDR3 residues: CASSQPTSGDYEQYF. The CDR3 DNA reads as TGCGCCAGCAGCCAGCCGACTAGCGGTGATTACGAGCAGTACTTC. The chain joins TRBV4-1 to TRBJ2-7; 9 bases are a match to TRBD2. The trim removed 3 bases at V and 4 bases at J, leaving 7 bases unmatched. The CDR3 length is 15 residues. CDR1 and CDR2 from the germline V gene are MGHRA and YSYEKL.

This clonotype was picked up many times. CDR3: CASSDNSERRPRNTGELFF. The CDR3 DNA reads TGTGCCAGCAGTGATAATAGCGAGCGCAGGCCAAGGAACACCGGGGAGCTGTTTTTT. The V gene is TRBV2, the J gene TRBJ2-2, with D possibly TRBD2 on 5 matching bases. The V and J ends lost 3 bases and 1 base respectively, with 21 bases between them. CDR3 length: 19 residues. Per the germline V gene, CDR1 is SNHLY and CDR2 is FYNNEI.

The table lists this clonotype with a count of one. With a much larger clone just one base away, this may be a read error. This chain links TRBV7-3 with TRBJ1-1; a weak D match, TRBD1 (5 bases). Trimming removed 2 bases at V and 7 bases at J, with 20 bases between. Looked up from germline, CDR1 is SGHTA and CDR2 is FQGTGA. CDR3 length equals 16 residues. The CDR3 protein is CASSLAWGREVGEAFF. CDR3 DNA sequence: TGTGCCAGCAGCTTAGCGTGGGGCAGGGAAGTTGGTGAAGCTTTCTTT.

This clonotype was observed many times. This chain links TRBV24-1 with TRBJ1-1; D is ambiguous. The CDR3 length is 13 residues. The ends were cut back, 5 bases at V and 4 bases at J, with 10 bases in the middle. Germline V gene lookup returns CDR1 KGHDR and CDR2 SFDVKD. CDR3: CATSAPDGTEAFF. DNA of the CDR3: TGTGCCACCAGTGCCCCTGACGGCACTGAAGCTTTCTTT.

This clonotype was seen many times. The chain links TRBV7-9 to TRBJ1-6; 9 bases map to TRBD1. CDR3 length: 14 residues. J was trimmed by 9 bases and V by 6 bases; bases with no gene match: 6. Germline loops: CDR1 SEHNR, CDR2 FQNEAQ (reference sequence). The CDR3 coding sequence is TGTGCCAGCAGGTCCGGGACAGGGAGTTCACCCCTCCACTTT. Its protein is CASRSGTGSSPLHF. The full variable domain, in which reference TRBV7-9 and TRBJ1-6 provide the parts outside the CDR3, is DTGVSQNPRHKITKRGQNVTFRCDPISEHNRLYWYRQTLGQGPEFLTYFQNEAQLEKSRLLSDRFSAERPKGSFSTLEIQRTEQGDSAMYLCASRSGTGSSPLHFGNGTRLTVT.

For this clonotype: Because it lacks the conserved phenylalanine or tryptophan at the end, this CDR3 is likely a read error. It is unclear where the CDR3 begins or ends on the DNA, so no DNA is shown, and the CDR3 is as TCRdb lists it. The rearrangement joins TRBV2 to TRBJ1-1; the table's D call TRBD1 went unverified against the DNA. CDR1 is SNHLY and CDR2 is FYNNEI in the germline V gene. The CDR3 region is 9 residues in length, termini included. This chain's CDR3 is CASSPGANY.

This clonotype has only one observation. Just one base apart from a much larger clone, this may be a read error. This rearrangement joins TRBV2 to TRBJ1-2; no clear D. Germline-derived CDR1 and CDR2 are SNHLY and FYNNEI. This CDR3 is 16 amino acids long. V shed 1 base and J shed 1 base, with 13 bases lying between them. The CDR3 here is CASSEVSRDGNYGYTF. For the CDR3, the DNA is TGTGCCAGCAGTGAAGTTTCTCGGGATGGTAACTATGGCTACACCTTC.

V and J are TRBV7-9 and TRBJ2-7, with 14 bases that match TRBD2. CDR1 and CDR2 from the germline V gene are SEHNR and FQNEAQ (reference sequence). CDR3 length equals 16 residues. The J segment lost 3 bases and the V segment lost 5 bases, leaving 6 bases of the junction unmatched. As DNA, the CDR3 is TGTGCCAGCAGCGACGGGACTAGCGGGAGCTTCTACGAGCAGTACTTC. It is translated as CASSDGTSGSFYEQYF.

The rearrangement uses TRBV9 and TRBJ2-5; D might be TRBD1 or TRBD2, each matching 5 bases. Trimming removed 0 bases from V and 1 base from J, with 10 bases in between. Germline V gene lookup returns CDR1 SGDLS and CDR2 YYNGEE. The CDR3 runs to 15 residues. The CDR3 reads CASSVEVGAQETQYF. CDR3 nucleotide sequence: TGTGCCAGCAGCGTAGAGGTCGGGGCCCAAGAGACCCAGTACTTC.

The chain recombines TRBV24-1 with TRBJ2-7; 8 bases line up with TRBD1. CDR3 length equals 14 residues. Unmatched junction bases numbered 8, after V lost 4 bases and J lost 7 bases. Per germline, CDR1 KGHDR and CDR2 SFDVKD. The CDR3 region is CATSDRTGLYEQYF. CDR3 bases: TGTGCCACCAGTGACCGGACAGGGCTCTATGAGCAGTACTTC.

This clonotype was recorded once. The V and J genes are TRBV15 and TRBJ1-2; the match to TRBD1 covers 7 bases. Germline loops: CDR1 LNHNV, CDR2 YYDKDF (reference sequence). J gave up 6 bases and V 5 bases, and 3 bases lay outside the gene matches. The CDR3 is 12 amino acids. CDR3 sequence reads: CATSAQGDGYTF. DNA for the CDR3: TGTGCCACCAGCGCGCAGGGGGATGGCTACACCTTC.

CDR3 in amino acids: CAISELAGGNNEQFF. CDR3 bases: TGTGCCATCAGTGAACTAGCGGGAGGAAACAATGAGCAGTTCTTC. The genes are TRBV10-3 and TRBJ2-7, with 12 bases that match TRBD2. The J call is doubtful: the DNA matches TRBJ2-1 better. The CDR3 consists of 15 residues. The germline V gene encodes CDR1 ENHRY and CDR2 SYGVKD.

The genes are TRBV10-3 and TRBJ1-1; no firm D call. V was shortened by 10 bases and J by 1 base, with 13 bases between the two germline ends. CDR1 and CDR2 (germline): ENHRY, SYGVKD. CDR3 size: 13 residues. CDR3 DNA sequence: TGTGCCAGCATTATCGGACCGAACACTGAAGCTTTCTTT. Translated: CASIIGPNTEAFF.

The chain is built from TRBV7-6 and TRBJ1-1; D unresolved. This CDR3 spans 12 amino acids. Germline CDR1 and CDR2: SGHVS and FNYEAQ. The CDR3 DNA is TGTGCTAGTGCGTCCATGAACACTGAAGCTTTCTTT. As protein: CASASMNTEAFF.

This clonotype came up many times. The chain carries TRBV7-8 and TRBJ2-6, with D tentatively TRBD1 or TRBD2 (6 bases each). V was trimmed by 5 bases and J by 0 bases, leaving 23 bases between them. This CDR3 has 20 residues. Germline values: CDR1 SGHVS, CDR2 FQNEAQ. CDR3 nucleotide sequence: TGTGCCAGCAGCCCAACCGGTGAGGGGGGATATCCCTCTGGGGCCAACGTCCTGACTTTC. This translates into CASSPTGEGGYPSGANVLTF.

The J gene is TRBJ2-7, the V gene TRBV5-1, with 8 bases matching TRBD2. The CDR3 spans 17 residues. Germline assignment: CDR1 SGHRS and CDR2 YFSETQ. V dropped 4 bases and J dropped 4; count of bases not matched to a gene: 16. This CDR3 is CASSPPAGLVHRYEQYF. Here the CDR3 DNA reads TGCGCCAGCAGCCCCCCCGCGGGACTAGTTCATCGATACGAGCAGTACTTC.

J is TRBJ2-3 and V is TRBV24-1; D is undetermined. CDR3 length: 14 residues. Trimming removed 3 bases from V and 4 bases from J, with 10 bases in between. Germline V CDR1 and CDR2: KGHDR, SFDVKD. The CDR3 is CATSDGPLPDTQYF. The CDR3 DNA follows: TGTGCCACCAGTGATGGGCCGCTCCCAGATACGCAGTATTTT.

The chain links TRBV5-1 to TRBJ1-2; 7 bases match TRBD1. With 0 bases clipped from V and 7 bases from J, the junction kept 9 bases outside the gene matches. The CDR3 has 15 amino acids. Germline assignment: CDR1 SGHRS and CDR2 YFSETQ. The CDR3 sequence: CASSLAGETGLGYTF. The CDR3 region has the DNA TGCGCCAGCAGCTTGGCCGGGGAGACAGGGCTTGGCTACACCTTC.